These 21 T cell receptor beta chains were sequenced from one sample in a study of T cell changes during pregnancy in multiple sclerosis. The method was immunoSEQ multiplex PCR; TCRdb's version includes in-frame clones alone and lacks a portion of them. Among some 70,000 clones listed, about 91% were seen once. This sample comprised peripheral blood, obtained in the second trimester of pregnancy. The origin of the receptors is a female donor in good health, enrolled as a control in a pregnancy study.

The chain recombines TRBV14 with TRBJ2-2, with a tentative D call TRBD2 (5 bases). V was clipped by 4 bases and J by 8 bases, with 8 bases between them. Germline values: CDR1 SGHDN, CDR2 FVKESK. This CDR3 region has 12 residues. CDR3 in amino acids: CASSPGLGELFF. In DNA, the CDR3 is TGTGCCAGCAGCCCAGGACTTGGGGAGCTGTTTTTT. The complete variable domain, with remaining parts taken from reference TRBV14 and TRBJ2-2, reads EAGVTQFPSHSVIEKGQTVTLRCDPISGHDNLYWYRRVMGKEIKFLLHFVKESKQDESGMPNNRFLAERTGGTYSTLKVQPAELEDSGVYFCASSPGLGELFFGEGSRLTVL.

The V and J genes are TRBV21-1 and TRBJ2-5; the table's D call of TRBD1 was not tested on the DNA. TRBV21-1 is a known pseudogene. The CDR3 is 19 amino acids. The CDR3 sequence is CASTNPPTGRKARNRQEYF. For the CDR3, the DNA is TGTGCCAGCACCAACCCCCCCACGGGCCGAAAGGCCCGCAACAGACAGGAGTACTTC.

V and J are TRBV27 and TRBJ2-1; 13 nucleotides line up with TRBD2. CDR3 length: 16 amino acids. Germline loops: CDR1 MNHEY, CDR2 SMNVEV (reference sequence). V was pared by 3 bases and J by 4 bases, with 3 bases of the junction left unmatched. The CDR3 spells CASSFSGLAGYNEQFF. CDR3 DNA sequence: TGTGCCAGCAGTTTCTCGGGACTAGCGGGATACAATGAGCAGTTCTTC.

J is TRBJ2-3 and V is TRBV6-6; TRBD2 matches at 7 bases. CDR1 MNHNY and CDR2 SVGAGI come from the germline V gene (reference sequence). Trimming at V came to 2 bases and at J to 1 base, leaving 6 bases not matched to a gene. This CDR3 contains 16 residues. CDR3 region: CASSYRLGGGTDTQYF. CDR3 in DNA: TGTGCCAGCAGTTACAGACTGGGGGGGGGCACAGATACGCAGTATTTT.

The rearrangement links TRBV28 to TRBJ1-5; D not certain. Germline CDR1 and CDR2: MDHEN and SYDVKM. Trimming cost V 2 bases and J 3 bases, with 8 bases left between them. The CDR3 is made up of 14 amino acids. The CDR3 DNA follows: TGTGCCAGCAGTTTAGACACCTACAATCAGCCCCAGCATTTT. Protein sequence: CASSLDTYNQPQHF.

The chain couples TRBV6-5 to TRBJ1-5; perhaps TRBD1 as D (6 bases). The germline V gene encodes CDR1 MNHEY and CDR2 SVGAGI. Trimming removed 6 bases at V and 6 bases at J, with 18 bases between. The CDR3 is 15 amino acids. CDR3: CASRPRQATGQPQHF. The CDR3 region has the DNA TGTGCCAGCAGACCCAGACAGGCAACAGGTCAGCCCCAGCATTTT.

The rearrangement joins TRBV4-2 to TRBJ2-7; the match to TRBD2 covers 9 bases. V trimming: 0 bases; J trimming: 5 bases; junction bases outside the gene matches: 5. Germline V lookup: CDR1 LGHNA, CDR2 YNFKEQ. CDR3 size: 15 residues. The CDR3 here is CASSQDLAGANEQYF. The CDR3 nucleotides are TGTGCCAGCAGCCAAGATTTAGCGGGAGCCAACGAGCAGTACTTC.

J is TRBJ2-3 and V is TRBV9, with 7 bases fitting TRBD1. Germline CDR1 and CDR2: SGDLS and YYNGEE. V lost 0 bases and J lost 3; bases outside the gene matches: 4. The CDR3 is 15 residues long. The CDR3 DNA reads TGTGCCAGCAGCGTAGAGCAGGGGGAGACAGATACGCAGTATTTT. This gives the protein CASSVEQGETDTQYF.

The chain uses TRBV18 and TRBJ1-5; TRBD1 might be the D (6 bases). V was trimmed by 3 bases and J by 3 bases, leaving 18 bases between them. Looked up from germline, CDR1 is KGHSH and CDR2 is LQKENI. The CDR3 spans 17 residues. CDR3 coding DNA: TGTGCCAGCTCACCTTACGGGACAACAAGGGACAATCAGCCCCAGCATTTT. It is translated as CASSPYGTTRDNQPQHF.

In this sample, this clone turned up a few times. The chain links TRBV28 to TRBJ1-3; TRBD1 aligns across 7 bases. The junction had 5 bases not matched to a gene; V was cut back by 4 bases and J by 2 bases. CDR1 and CDR2 (germline): MDHEN, SYDVKM. The CDR3 is made up of 15 amino acids. This CDR3 reads CASSSPGTAGNTIYF. The CDR3 DNA reads TGTGCCAGCAGTTCCCCCGGGACAGCTGGAAACACCATATATTTT.

The rearrangement joins TRBV10-3 to TRBJ2-3, with 15 bases identical to TRBD2. Germline CDR1 reads ENHRY; CDR2 reads SYGVKD. CDR3 length: 16 amino acids. V lost 6 bases, J lost 5 bases, and 6 bases stayed unmatched. CDR3 sequence: CAISGLAGGPGDTQYF. In DNA, the CDR3 is TGTGCCATCAGCGGACTAGCGGGAGGGCCCGGAGATACGCAGTATTTT.

The chain couples TRBV30 to TRBJ2-7; 7 nucleotides match TRBD2. V trimming: 1 base; J trimming: 6 bases; junction bases outside the gene matches: 6. In germline, CDR1 is GTSNPN, CDR2 SVGIG (reference sequence). The CDR3 covers 13 residues. The chain's CDR3 is CAWSGVLATEQYF. In DNA, the CDR3 is TGTGCCTGGAGTGGGGTACTAGCGACCGAGCAGTACTTC.

The V and J genes are TRBV4-2 and TRBJ2-3, with D maybe TRBD1 (5 bases). Trimming removed 3 bases from V and 0 bases from J, with 13 bases in between. Per germline, CDR1 LGHNA and CDR2 YNFKEQ. The CDR3 is 16 residues long. The CDR3 is CASSHSRGGSTDTQYF. CDR3 bases: TGTGCCAGCAGCCATTCTAGGGGTGGGAGCACAGATACGCAGTATTTT.

V is TRBV6-4 and J is TRBJ2-6; D unresolved. CDR1 is MRHNA and CDR2 is SNTAGT in the germline V gene. Between the trimmed V and J ends, which lost 6 bases and 1 base, there was a span of 7 bases. The CDR3 consists of 14 residues. Here the CDR3 DNA reads TGTGCCAGCAGCGAGAGTTCTGGGGCCAACGTCCTGACTTTC. Protein product: CASSESSGANVLTF.

V and J are TRBV7-2 and TRBJ2-5; 7 bases align to TRBD1. The CDR3 contains 15 residues. Germline values: CDR1 SGHTA, CDR2 FQGNSA. The junction had 11 bases not matched to a gene; V was cut back by 5 bases and J by 5 bases. In nucleotides, the CDR3 is TGTGCCAGCAGCCCTACAGGGGTTGGTACGGAGACCCAGTACTTC. This sequence encodes CASSPTGVGTETQYF.

The rearrangement joins TRBV5-6 to TRBJ2-7; D is perhaps TRBD1 (5 bases). This CDR3 comprises 15 residues. Trimming removed 0 bases at V and 3 bases at J, with 13 bases between. CDR1 is SGHDT and CDR2 is YYEEEE in the germline V gene. CDR3 in DNA: TGTGCCAGCAGCTTGGGACAGCGATCCCTCTACGAGCAGTACTTC. It encodes CASSLGQRSLYEQYF.

This chain uses TRBV5-6 with TRBJ2-1; 8 bases line up with TRBD2. Germline lookup yields CDR1 SGHDT and CDR2 YYEEEE. The trim removed 1 base at V and 3 bases at J, leaving 3 bases unmatched. CDR3 length: 15 residues. Here the CDR3 DNA reads TGTGCCAGCAGCTTGCTACTAGCGGTCTACAATGAGCAGTTCTTC. This gives the protein CASSLLLAVYNEQFF.

This chain links TRBV5-6 with TRBJ1-2, with no clear D. V was trimmed by 2 bases and J by 2 bases, leaving 13 bases between them. In germline, CDR1 is SGHDT, CDR2 YYEEEE. CDR3 length: 15 residues. CDR3 DNA: TGTGCCAGCAGCTTCGGAGCTGGGTCCAACTATGGCTACACCTTC. This translates into CASSFGAGSNYGYTF.

The genes are TRBV7-9 and TRBJ2-1, with TRBD2 identical over 10 bases. V shed 5 bases, J shed 10 bases, and the junction held 11 bases outside the gene matches. This CDR3 has 15 amino acids. From germline, CDR1 is SEHNR and CDR2 FQNEAQ (reference sequence). The CDR3: CASSLIAGGTGEQFF. The CDR3 DNA reads TGTGCCAGCAGCCTGATAGCGGGGGGAACAGGGGAGCAGTTCTTC.

The chain has TRBV5-1 and TRBJ1-5; D remains ambiguous. Germline CDR1 reads SGHRS; CDR2 reads YFSETQ. V lost 4 bases, J lost 6 bases, and 8 bases lay in between. CDR3 length: 12 amino acids. CDR3 protein: CASSLKFQPQHF. In DNA, the CDR3 is TGCGCCAGCAGCCTAAAGTTTCAGCCCCAGCATTTT.

The chain uses TRBV5-4 and TRBJ2-1; 7 positions agree with TRBD1. The V segment lost 4 bases and the J segment 6 bases; nucleotides outside the gene matches: 7. Germline CDR1 is SGHNT and CDR2 is YYREEE (reference sequence). CDR3 length: 14 amino acids. The CDR3 sequence: CASSPRQGSNEQFF. Here the CDR3 DNA reads TGTGCCAGCAGCCCCCGACAGGGTTCCAATGAGCAGTTCTTC.